These T cell receptor beta chains were read from a single sample in a study of shared clonotypes between healthy human individuals. The method was immunoSEQ multiplex PCR; TCRdb's version includes in-frame clones alone and lacks a portion of them. Found here are about 2 million clones, about 94% of them singletons; the top ten hold 1% to 1.5%. The sequenced sample was naive CD8+ T cells sorted from blood. The receptors here all came from a man younger than 30 in good health. Each CDR3 is given with its conserved first and last residue. The D gene is left open where the match is weak. Some rows mark clone size as missing; the rest say once, few, many or name a class of expanded clone.

d_gene: TRBD2; j_gene: TRBJ2-3; v_gene: TRBV10-2; abundance: once; CDR3aa: CASSEGGLATDTQYF; CDR3nt: TGCGCCAGCAGTGAGGGGGGACTAGCCACAGATACGCAGTATTTT
d_gene: TRBD2; j_gene: TRBJ2-7; v_gene: TRBV25-1; abundance: -; CDR3aa: CASSEAGGLYEQYF; CDR3nt: TGTGCCAGCAGTGAAGCGGGGGGGCTGTACGAGCAGTACTTC
d_gene: TRBD1; j_gene: TRBJ1-5; v_gene: TRBV28; abundance: -; CDR3aa: CASSGQGAFQPQHF; CDR3nt: TGTGCCAGCAGCGGACAGGGGGCCTTTCAGCCCCAGCATTTT
d_gene: TRBD1; j_gene: TRBJ2-7; v_gene: TRBV29-1; abundance: -; CDR3aa: CSVVSAGGGEQYF; CDR3nt: TGCAGCGTTGTCTCGGCAGGGGGCGGCGAGCAGTACTTC
d_gene: -; j_gene: TRBJ2-1; v_gene: TRBV14; abundance: -; CDR3aa: CASSQGRASPDNEQFF; CDR3nt: TGTGCCAGCAGCCAAGGTCGGGCTAGCCCGGACAATGAGCAGTTCTTC
d_gene: -; j_gene: TRBJ2-3; v_gene: TRBV7-2; abundance: -; CDR3aa: CASSLGAGTDTQYF; CDR3nt: TGTGCCAGCAGCTTAGGGGCAGGCACAGATACGCAGTATTTT
d_gene: TRBD1; j_gene: TRBJ2-1; v_gene: TRBV12-5; abundance: -; CDR3aa: CASGSVPLRDRGRFSYNEQFF; CDR3nt: TGTGCTAGTGGTTCAGTACCCCTCCGAGACAGGGGGCGATTCTCCTACAATGAGCAGTTCTTC
d_gene: TRBD1; j_gene: TRBJ2-7; v_gene: TRBV28; abundance: -; CDR3aa: CASSSGQGAYEQYF; CDR3nt: TGTGCCAGCAGTTCGGGACAGGGGGCGTACGAGCAGTACTTC
d_gene: -; j_gene: TRBJ1-2; v_gene: TRBV7-9; abundance: -; CDR3aa: CASSYTFGENGYTF; CDR3nt: TGTGCCAGCAGCTATACCTTTGGGGAAAATGGCTACACCTTC
d_gene: -; j_gene: TRBJ2-7; v_gene: TRBV4-2; abundance: -; CDR3aa: CASSQVGAGWEQYF; CDR3nt: TGTGCCAGCAGCCAGGTAGGGGCAGGGTGGGAGCAGTACTTC
d_gene: -; j_gene: TRBJ2-3; v_gene: TRBV6-5; abundance: -; CDR3aa: CASSLGGRDTQYF; CDR3nt: TGTGCCAGCAGTTTAGGGGGGAGAGATACGCAGTATTTT
d_gene: TRBD2; j_gene: TRBJ2-1; v_gene: TRBV9; abundance: -; CDR3aa: CASSPGLAGGDEQFF; CDR3nt: TGTGCCAGCAGCCCCGGACTAGCGGGAGGGGATGAGCAGTTCTTC
d_gene: -; j_gene: TRBJ1-3; v_gene: TRBV28; abundance: -; CDR3aa: CASRSGQSLWRNTIYF; CDR3nt: TGTGCCAGCCGGAGCGGACAGTCGCTCTGGAGGAACACCATATATTTT
d_gene: -; j_gene: TRBJ2-7; v_gene: TRBV18; abundance: -; CDR3aa: CASSVTDPATEQYF; CDR3nt: TGTGCCAGCTCCGTGACAGACCCCGCTACGGAGCAGTACTTC
d_gene: -; j_gene: TRBJ2-7; v_gene: TRBV7-9; abundance: -; CDR3aa: CASSSTGLSSYEQYF; CDR3nt: TGTGCCAGCAGCTCAACGGGACTTAGCTCCTACGAGCAGTACTTC
d_gene: -; j_gene: TRBJ1-1; v_gene: TRBV6-1; abundance: -; CDR3aa: CASRGTPNTEAFF; CDR3nt: TGTGCCAGCAGGGGGACCCCGAACACTGAAGCTTTCTTT
d_gene: TRBD1; j_gene: TRBJ2-7; v_gene: TRBV2; abundance: -; CDR3aa: CASNTGGFVRDLNEQYF; CDR3nt: TGTGCCAGCAACACAGGGGGCTTCGTGAGGGACCTGAACGAGCAGTACTTC
d_gene: -; j_gene: TRBJ1-5; v_gene: TRBV6-6; abundance: -; CDR3aa: CASSYAEKVGLSQHF; CDR3nt: TGTGCCAGCAGTTACGCAGAAAAGGTTGGGCTGTCCCAGCATTTT
d_gene: -; j_gene: TRBJ1-1; v_gene: TRBV6-5; abundance: -; CDR3aa: CASRQLNTEAFF; CDR3nt: TGTGCCAGCAGACAGTTGAACACTGAAGCTTTCTTT
d_gene: -; j_gene: TRBJ1-6; v_gene: TRBV13; abundance: -; CDR3aa: CASSLSGSSYNSPLHF; CDR3nt: TGTGCCAGCAGCTTAAGCGGGAGCTCCTATAATTCACCCCTCCACTTT
d_gene: -; j_gene: TRBJ2-1; v_gene: TRBV5-6; abundance: -; CDR3aa: CASSTSGGPEQFF; CDR3nt: TGTGCCAGCAGCACCTCGGGGGGCCCTGAGCAGTTCTTC
d_gene: TRBD2; j_gene: TRBJ2-3; v_gene: TRBV13; abundance: -; CDR3aa: CASSPNPPSGSTDTQYF; CDR3nt: TGTGCCAGCAGCCCCAATCCCCCTAGCGGTAGCACAGATACGCAGTATTTT
d_gene: TRBD1; j_gene: TRBJ2-3; v_gene: TRBV2; abundance: -; CDR3aa: CASSVGTGNPVDTQYF; CDR3nt: TGTGCCAGCAGTGTCGGGACAGGAAATCCAGTAGATACGCAGTATTTT
d_gene: TRBD2; j_gene: TRBJ2-2; v_gene: TRBV7-9; abundance: -; CDR3aa: CASSPPLAGGSELFF; CDR3nt: TGTGCCAGCAGCCCCCCACTAGCGGGGGGATCGGAGCTGTTTTTT
d_gene: TRBD1; j_gene: TRBJ1-2; v_gene: TRBV28; abundance: once; CDR3aa: CASSRGQGVAF; CDR3nt: TGTGCCAGCAGCCGGGGACAGGGGGTTGCCTTC
d_gene: TRBD1; j_gene: TRBJ2-7; v_gene: TRBV11-2; abundance: few; CDR3aa: CASRAGTGSYEQYF; CDR3nt: TGTGCCAGCAGGGCCGGGACAGGTTCCTACGAGCAGTACTTC
d_gene: TRBD1; j_gene: TRBJ1-2; v_gene: TRBV7-9; abundance: -; CDR3aa: CASSTLGTVYGYTF; CDR3nt: TGTGCCAGCAGCACCCTTGGGACAGTCTATGGCTACACCTTC
d_gene: TRBD1; j_gene: TRBJ1-1; v_gene: TRBV12-5; abundance: -; CDR3aa: CASGPGTGNTEAFF; CDR3nt: TGTGCTAGTGGTCCCGGGACAGGAAACACTGAAGCTTTCTTT
d_gene: -; j_gene: TRBJ1-1; v_gene: TRBV11-2; abundance: -; CDR3aa: CASSFRRSNTEAFF; CDR3nt: TGTGCCAGCAGCTTTCGACGGTCGAACACTGAAGCTTTCTTT
d_gene: -; j_gene: TRBJ2-7; v_gene: TRBV27; abundance: -; CDR3aa: CASSFSSGTQLYEQYF; CDR3nt: TGTGCCAGCAGTTTTTCTTCGGGGACACAGCTCTACGAGCAGTACTTC
d_gene: TRBD2; j_gene: TRBJ2-2; v_gene: TRBV28; abundance: -; CDR3aa: CATGLAGGTGELFF; CDR3nt: TGTGCCACCGGACTAGCGGGGGGCACCGGGGAGCTGTTTTTT
d_gene: TRBD2; j_gene: TRBJ2-7; v_gene: TRBV4-1; abundance: -; CDR3aa: CASSLGSGSYEQYF; CDR3nt: TGCGCCAGCAGCCTGGGTAGCGGGAGCTACGAGCAGTACTTC